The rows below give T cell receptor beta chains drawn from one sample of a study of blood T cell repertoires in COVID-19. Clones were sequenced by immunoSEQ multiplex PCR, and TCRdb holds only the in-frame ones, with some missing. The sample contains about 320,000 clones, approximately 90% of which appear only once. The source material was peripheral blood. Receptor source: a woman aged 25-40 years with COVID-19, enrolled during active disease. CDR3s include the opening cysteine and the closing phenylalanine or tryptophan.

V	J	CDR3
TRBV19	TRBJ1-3	CASREGVQGNTIYF
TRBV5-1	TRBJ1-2	CASSPNDSNYGYTF
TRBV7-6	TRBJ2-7	CASSLTGQGAYEQYF
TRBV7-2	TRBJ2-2	CASSGTSGGVTGELFF
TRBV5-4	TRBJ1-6	CASSLDRGHAPLHF
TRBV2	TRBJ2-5	CASSERRGQETQYF
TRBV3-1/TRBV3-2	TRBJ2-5	CASSFLAGPQETQYF
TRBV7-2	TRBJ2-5	CASSLVRGREETQYF
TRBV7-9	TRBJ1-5	CASSLTGGNQPQHF
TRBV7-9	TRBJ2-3	CASILGQGTLDTQYF
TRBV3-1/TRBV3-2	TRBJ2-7	CASSQQSSGYEQYF
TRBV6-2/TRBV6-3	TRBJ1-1	CASSYPLGGARTEAFF
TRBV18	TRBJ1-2	CASSPGTGGLTNYGYTF
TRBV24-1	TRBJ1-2	CATSADGYGYTF
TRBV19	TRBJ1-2	CASSQNYGYTF
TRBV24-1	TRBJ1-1	CATSEAGNTEAFF
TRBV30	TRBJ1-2	CAWSQQGHGYTF
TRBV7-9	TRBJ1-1	CASSPAGRGSTEAFF
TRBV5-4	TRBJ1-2	CASSVRQGTNYGYTF
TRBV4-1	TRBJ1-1	CASSQDMGGTEAFF
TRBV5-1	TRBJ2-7	CASSKTGGEQYF
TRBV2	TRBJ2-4	CASDGPLAGVLAKNIQYF
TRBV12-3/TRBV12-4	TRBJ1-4	CASSFGQRKLFF
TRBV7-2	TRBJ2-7	CASSLGGRERGRYEQYF
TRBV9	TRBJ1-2	CASSVSWQINYGYTF
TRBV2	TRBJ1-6	CASSDRGTSPLHF
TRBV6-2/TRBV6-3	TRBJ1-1	CASSLGGNTEAFF
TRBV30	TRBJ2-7	CACQTGTVSYEQYF
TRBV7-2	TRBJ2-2	CASSHRPGTGIGELFF
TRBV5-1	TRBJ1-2	CASSRAGTGTNYGYTF
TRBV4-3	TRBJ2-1	CASSHDRGPYNEQFF
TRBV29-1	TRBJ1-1	CSAGGGYMNTEAFF
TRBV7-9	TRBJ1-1	CASSLVYGDTEAFF
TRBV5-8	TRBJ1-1	CASSLTQGSAFF
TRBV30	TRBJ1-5	CAWSVAGNQPQHF
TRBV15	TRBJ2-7	CATSRAGMGHEQYF
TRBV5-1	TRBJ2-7	CASSQGQASYEQYF
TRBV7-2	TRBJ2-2	CASSRRDRANTGELFF
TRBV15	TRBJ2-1	CATSRDLSGSAGNEQFF
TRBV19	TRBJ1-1	CASSIASGGGTEAFF